The 18 T cell receptor beta chains below come from one sample, sequenced in a study of molecular identifiers for immune sequencing clone quantification. Each CDR3 protein gets one entry after TCRdb re-called the PCR reads with MiXCR. The repertoire has 490,000 or so distinct CDR3 sequences, roughly 24% of them found once; the top ten carry just over 0.75%. The sample comprised naive CD8+ T cells from blood, with Jurkat cell RNA spiked in. Stated subset: FACS-sorted CD8+CD4-CCR7+CD45RA+ naive T cells. The receptor source for this set is a human donor in good health. Some libraries in this study had Jurkat cell RNA spiked in.

In this sample, this clonotype turned up a few times. The chain couples TRBV30 to TRBJ1-3; D remains unclear. CDR3 length: 14 amino acids. In germline, CDR1 is GTSNPN, CDR2 SVGIG (reference sequence). V lost 4 bases, J lost 0 bases, and 10 bases lay in between. CDR3 residues: CAWMPMTSGNTIYF. The CDR3 DNA reads as TGTGCCTGGATGCCAATGACCTCTGGAAACACCATATATTTT. Together with reference TRBV30 and TRBJ1-3, the CDR3 gives the full variable domain: SQTIHQWPATLVQPVGSPLSLECTVEGTSNPNLYWYRQAAGRGLQLLFYSVGIGQISSEVPQNLSASRPQDRQFILSSKKLLLSDSGFYLCAWMPMTSGNTIYFGEGSWLTVV.

This clonotype was detected many times. This chain joins TRBV12-5 and TRBJ2-5, with 10 bases lining up with TRBD2. CDR1 LGHNT and CDR2 FRNRAP come from the germline V gene. CDR3 length: 16 residues. V lost 5 bases, J lost 0 bases, and 6 bases stayed unmatched. The CDR3: CASGPALAGDQETQYF. The CDR3 DNA is TGTGCTAGTGGTCCCGCCCTAGCGGGGGACCAAGAGACCCAGTACTTC.

This clonotype has a handful of counts. The gene calls are TRBV6-5 and TRBJ1-1, with a possible D match to TRBD1 (5 bases). CDR3 length: 12 residues. V lost 6 bases to trimming and J lost 12 bases, with 17 bases between them. Germline V lookup: CDR1 MNHEY, CDR2 SVGAGI. In DNA, the CDR3 is TGTGCCAGCAGCCAGGGAGGGTTGGGGACTTTCTTT. It is translated as CASSQGGLGTFF.

Comment on this clonotype: This may be a read error: a much more frequent sequence differs by one nucleotide. The chain combines TRBV12-3 or TRBV12-4 with TRBJ2-2; no reliable D call. The CDR3 is 13 residues long. For the CDR3, the DNA is TGTGCCAGCTGTTTCGGTCTCACCGGGGAGCTGTTTTTT. This encodes CASCFGLTGELFF.

This chain uses TRBV14 with TRBJ2-7; TRBD1 agrees at 7 bases. The ends lost 5 bases at V and 2 bases at J; junction bases unmatched: 6. Germline CDR1 is SGHDN and CDR2 is FVKESK. The CDR3 is 14 residues long. CDR3 DNA sequence: TGTGCCAGCAGCACAGGGGTACTCACCTACGAGCAGTACTTC. It specifies CASSTGVLTYEQYF.

In this sample, this clonotype turned up many times. The V gene is TRBV5-1, the J gene TRBJ2-3; 8 nucleotides line up with TRBD1. The germline V gene encodes CDR1 SGHRS and CDR2 YFSETQ. V shed 0 bases and J 0 bases; nucleotides not matched to a gene: 15. The CDR3 spans 20 residues. CDR3 residues: CASSLGSSVAGGFSTDTQYF. CDR3 nucleotides: TGCGCCAGCAGCTTGGGGTCGTCTGTGGCAGGGGGCTTTAGCACAGATACGCAGTATTTT.

This clonotype appeared many times. The chain carries TRBV19 and TRBJ1-5; D may be TRBD1 (6 bases). V was trimmed by 3 bases and J by 4 bases, leaving 13 bases between them. The germline CDR1 and CDR2 sequences are LNHDA and SQIVND (reference sequence). This CDR3 contains 15 residues. Written as DNA, the CDR3 is TGTGCCAGTAGTATCGGGACACGGGGTAATCAGCCCCAGCATTTT. It specifies CASSIGTRGNQPQHF.

There are many counts of this clonotype. The V gene is TRBV7-9, the J gene TRBJ2-3; 9 bases agree with TRBD2. V shed 4 bases, J shed 2 bases, and the junction held 7 bases outside the gene matches. Germline loops: CDR1 SEHNR, CDR2 FQNEAQ (reference sequence). The CDR3 runs 16 residues. The CDR3 nucleotides read TGTGCCAGCAGCTCACCGTGGACTAGCGACACAGATACGCAGTATTTT. Amino acid sequence: CASSSPWTSDTDTQYF.

This clonotype was seen at least ten times. The chain is built from TRBV3-1 and TRBJ2-3; D uncertain. CDR1 is LGHDT, CDR2 YNNKEL, per germline (reference sequence). There are 16 residues in the CDR3. Trimming left V 1 base short and J 0 bases short, with 11 bases between. The CDR3: CASSQGAWISTDTQYF. In DNA form, the CDR3 reads TGTGCCAGCAGCCAAGGAGCCTGGATCAGCACAGATACGCAGTATTTT.

This clonotype was counted between two and nine times. V is TRBV6-2 or TRBV6-3 and J is TRBJ2-6; the D gene could be TRBD1 or TRBD2 (5 bases each). CDR3 length: 20 amino acids. Looked up from germline, CDR1 is MNHEY and CDR2 is SVGEGT. V lost 7 bases and J 0 bases, leaving 25 bases between the germline ends. The CDR3 loop reads CASTFGEWQGSFSGANVLTF. CDR3 coding DNA: TGTGCCAGCACCTTCGGGGAGTGGCAGGGATCATTCTCTGGGGCCAACGTCCTGACTTTC.

A few counts support this clonotype. The gene calls are TRBV7-9 and TRBJ2-7; 10 nucleotides match TRBD2. Germline V gene sequence: CDR1 SEHNR, CDR2 FQNEAQ (reference sequence). This CDR3 spans 19 amino acids. V lost 4 bases to trimming and J lost 6 bases; unmatched junction nucleotides: 21. The CDR3 sequence: CASSSTRTSGVHRYGEQYF. The DNA for the CDR3 is TGTGCCAGCAGCTCTACGAGGACTAGCGGCGTACACCGCTACGGCGAGCAGTACTTC.

This clonotype showed up many times. The J gene is TRBJ2-1, the V gene TRBV27, with 8 bases lining up with TRBD1. There are 14 residues in the CDR3. The germline V gene encodes CDR1 MNHEY and CDR2 SMNVEV (reference sequence). V was clipped by 3 bases and J by 9 bases; unmatched bases: 7. As DNA, the CDR3 is TGTGCCAGCAGTTTTTCAGGGGGCGAGGGTGAGCAGTTCTTC. This sequence encodes CASSFSGGEGEQFF.

The chain joins TRBV20-1 to TRBJ2-6; D ambiguous. The V end was cut by 6 bases, the J end by 2 bases, with 8 bases between. Germline CDR1 and CDR2: DFQATT and SNEGSKA (reference sequence). CDR3 length: 13 amino acids. Here the CDR3 DNA reads TGCAGTGCCAGGTTCGCTGGGGCCAACGTCCTGACTTTC. Translating it yields CSARFAGANVLTF.

The table lists this clonotype with a few counts. The gene calls are TRBV5-6 and TRBJ2-3; a possible D gene is TRBD1 (5 bases). The germline V and J ends were trimmed by 4 bases and 5 bases, with 14 bases remaining between them. This CDR3 is built from 14 residues. Germline loops: CDR1 SGHDT, CDR2 YYEEEE. The CDR3 DNA sequence: TGTGCCAGCAGCCGCGCATTAGGGGTAGATACGCAGTATTTT. Translated, it gives CASSRALGVDTQYF.

This clonotype was detected only a few times. The CDR3 DNA follows: TGTGCCAGTAGTCAAGACAGCGGGGTCACTGAAGCTTTCTTT. It codes for CASSQDSGVTEAFF. The chain joins TRBV19 to TRBJ1-1; D perhaps matches TRBD1 (5 bases). Germline CDR1 reads LNHDA; CDR2 reads SQIVND (reference sequence). Trimming removed 5 bases at V and 4 bases at J, with 14 bases between. CDR3 length: 14 amino acids.

The chain employs TRBV7-2 and TRBJ1-5; D remains ambiguous. The V and J ends lost 3 bases and 2 bases respectively, with 8 bases between them. The CDR3 consists of 14 residues. From germline, CDR1 is SGHTA and CDR2 FQGNSA. As DNA, the CDR3 is TGTGCCAGCAGCTTGACCCCGGGCAATCAGCCCCAGCATTTT. Residues: CASSLTPGNQPQHF.

The chain employs TRBV27 and TRBJ2-7; D remains unclear. Trimming cost V 8 bases and J 1 base, with 9 bases left between them. The CDR3 consists of 12 residues. The germline V gene has CDR1 MNHEY and CDR2 SMNVEV (reference sequence). The CDR3: CASLGPSYEQYF. The CDR3 nucleotides are TGTGCCAGCCTCGGCCCTTCCTACGAGCAGTACTTC.

This clonotype showed up many times. The chain has TRBV20-1 and TRBJ2-3; the D is unclear. This CDR3 contains 12 residues. With 5 bases removed from V and 8 bases from J, the gap between germline ends came to 14 bases. Germline assignment: CDR1 DFQATT and CDR2 SNEGSKA (reference sequence). The CDR3 here is CSAEILSGTQYF. In DNA, the CDR3 is TGCAGTGCTGAAATACTTTCGGGTACGCAGTATTTT.